This TCR beta chain was obtained from a study of T cell repertoires in aging, cancer and after chemotherapy. Findings of the study overall: Age-matched healthy donors had significantly more diverse, less clonal blood TCR repertoires than untreated cancer patients. Rebound thymic output was suggested by rising median generation probability during chemotherapy in each cancer cohort.

This clonotype occurred a few times. Its antigen is unknown. TCR beta rearrangements were amplified from peripheral blood genomic DNA. Multiplex touch-down PCR with TRB-A/B primers amplified rearranged V-D-J TRB sequences. TCRdb independently ran MiXCR on the multiplex PCR reads; one entry per CDR3 protein. Altogether about 12,000 distinct CDR3 sequences are present, around 29% being singletons, with the ten largest covering 9.5% to 13%. The length of the CDR3 is 13 residues. Germline lookup yields CDR1 SGHNT and CDR2 YYREEE (reference sequence). Trimming took 4 bases from V and 0 from J, leaving 7 bases between them.

The chain couples TRBV5-4 to TRBJ1-1; D is ambiguous. The source is a human donor in good health. The donor label of this sample is uncertain. Sequencing was done on a sample of blood. As DNA, the CDR3 is TGTGCCAGCAGCACTAACTTGAACACTGAAGCTTTCTTT. The encoded protein is CASSTNLNTEAFF.